Shown below are 30 T cell receptor beta chains from a single sample sequenced in a study of regulatory T cells in long-lasting Graves disease. Sample time point: persistent/refractory GD, antithyroid drugs over 5 years with positive TRAb. The TCR library was made from RNA extracted from PBMCs. Arm-PCR of CDR3 regions with iRepertoire HTBI primers generated TCR beta libraries. TCRdb reprocessed the multiplex PCR reads via MiXCR and lists one record per CDR3 protein. The table records 350,000 to 500,000 distinct CDR3 sequences, roughly 21% of them present only once. The sample consisted of peripheral blood mononuclear cells (PBMCs), taken when the disease was refractory, from a patient treated with antithyroid drugs. Every receptor here comes from a female donor with Graves disease.

This clonotype was observed many times. This rearrangement joins TRBV18 to TRBJ2-4; D remains ambiguous. This CDR3 is 16 amino acids long. V lost 3 bases and J 0 bases, leaving 12 bases between the germline ends. Per germline, CDR1 KGHSH and CDR2 LQKENI. Here the CDR3 reads CASSPERLIAKNIQYF. CDR3 nucleotide sequence: TGTGCCAGCTCACCCGAACGGTTGATAGCCAAAAACATTCAGTACTTC.

The V and J genes are TRBV6-1 and TRBJ1-5; no clear D. Between the trimmed V and J ends, which lost 7 bases and 2 bases, there was a span of 9 bases. The CDR3 has 13 residues. Germline CDR1 MNHNS, CDR2 SASEGT. CDR3 sequence reads: CASIASGNQPQHF. The CDR3 DNA is TGTGCCAGCATCGCCTCCGGCAATCAGCCCCAGCATTTT.

This clonotype was seen a few times. The chain uses TRBV5-1 and TRBJ1-1; 7 nucleotides line up with TRBD1. This CDR3 contains 15 residues. The V gene's germline CDR1 is SGHRS and CDR2 YFSETQ. Trimming cost V 4 bases and J 1 base; bases outside gene matches: 7. The CDR3 nucleotides read TGCGCCAGCAGCCCGCCCGGGACAGCGAACACTGAAGCTTTCTTT. This sequence encodes CASSPPGTANTEAFF.

This clonotype was seen ten or more times. This chain joins TRBV28 and TRBJ2-5, with D perhaps matching TRBD1 (6 bases). Germline V lookup: CDR1 MDHEN, CDR2 SYDVKM. The CDR3 runs 13 residues. Trimming took off 5 bases at V and 4 bases at J, with 11 bases between the two ends. This CDR3 is CASSLTGGETQYF. The CDR3 nucleotides are TGTGCCAGCAGTCTGACAGGCGGAGAGACCCAGTACTTC.

There are a few counts of this clonotype. CDR3 loop: CAISESAEVLFF. The CDR3 nucleotides read TGTGCCATCAGTGAGTCAGCAGAGGTCCTGTTTTTT. The rearrangement links TRBV10-3 to TRBJ1-4; no reliable D call. Germline values: CDR1 ENHRY, CDR2 SYGVKD. Between the trimmed V and J ends, which lost 0 bases and 14 bases, there was a span of 10 bases. The CDR3 is made up of 12 amino acids.

CDR3 bases: TGTGCCAGCAGTTCAAGGACAGGAAAGCCCTACGAGCAGTACTTC. Its translation is CASSSRTGKPYEQYF. The rearrangement links TRBV6-5 to TRBJ2-7; 7 bases align to TRBD1. The V and J ends lost 4 bases and 2 bases, in that order; junction bases with no gene match: 8. The CDR3 loop spans 15 amino acids. CDR1 is MNHEY, CDR2 SVGAGI, per germline.

CDR3 region: CASSSEAGGQQFF. The CDR3 coding sequence is TGTGCCAGCAGCTCAGAGGCGGGGGGACAGCAGTTCTTC. The chain couples TRBV7-9 to TRBJ2-1; 8 bases align to TRBD2. Germline assignment: CDR1 SEHNR and CDR2 FQNEAQ (reference sequence). This CDR3 spans 13 amino acids. Germline trimming cut 4 bases from V and 11 bases from J; bases unmatched to any gene: 7.

Concerning this clonotype itself: One base away lies a much larger clone, so this may be a sequencing read error. The chain recombines TRBV14 with TRBJ2-2; 9 bases agree with TRBD1. This CDR3 region has 16 residues. The V gene's germline CDR1 is SGHDN and CDR2 FVKESK. The CDR3 spells CASRDSAQGATGELLF. CDR3 sequence (DNA): TGTGCCAGCAGGGATTCGGCACAGGGGGCCACCGGGGAGCTGCTTTTT.

The V call is TRBV7-2, the J call TRBJ1-6, with D uncertain. V lost 5 bases, J lost 5 bases, and 13 bases lay in between. The CDR3 runs 15 residues. Germline V gene lookup returns CDR1 SGHTA and CDR2 FQGNSA. CDR3 amino acids: CASSPGRRNNSPLHF. CDR3 nucleotide sequence: TGTGCCAGCAGCCCTGGACGTCGTAATAATTCACCCCTCCACTTT.

V is TRBV28 and J is TRBJ1-5, with 8 nucleotides matching TRBD1. Germline CDR1 is MDHEN and CDR2 is SYDVKM. This CDR3 comprises 14 residues. V dropped 3 bases and J dropped 7; count of bases not matched to a gene: 5. CDR3 amino acids: CASSFDRGRQPQHF. The CDR3 bases are TGTGCCAGCAGTTTTGACAGGGGACGGCAGCCCCAGCATTTT.

V is TRBV20-1 and J is TRBJ2-1, with 9 bases that match TRBD2. This CDR3 region has 14 residues. Germline loops: CDR1 DFQATT, CDR2 SNEGSKA (reference sequence). Trimming at V came to 7 bases and at J to 6 bases, leaving 10 bases not matched to a gene. CDR3 nucleotide sequence: TGCAGTGTTCTTAGAAGCGGGAGGTCCAATGAGCAGTTCTTC. Protein sequence: CSVLRSGRSNEQFF.

This clonotype has more than one count but fewer than ten. V gene TRBV9 combines with J gene TRBJ2-5, with TRBD1 identical over 8 bases. The CDR3 is 14 residues long. Losses at the gene ends were 1 base for V and 5 bases for J; bases not matched to a gene: 4. The V gene's germline CDR1 is SGDLS and CDR2 YYNGEE. CDR3 region: CASSVQGAAETQYF. The CDR3 region has the DNA TGTGCCAGCAGCGTACAGGGGGCTGCGGAGACCCAGTACTTC. Variable domain in full (rest from reference TRBV9 and TRBJ2-5): DSGVTQTPKHLITATGQRVTLRCSPRSGDLSVYWYQQSLDQGLQFLIQYYNGEERAKGNILERFSAQQFPDLHSELNLSSLELGDSALYFCASSVQGAAETQYFGPGTRLLVL.

V is TRBV30 and J is TRBJ1-1, with a weak D call TRBD1 (6 bases). CDR1 and CDR2 from the germline V gene are GTSNPN and SVGIG (reference sequence). The CDR3 contains 12 residues. V was cut by 3 bases and J by 5 bases, with 10 bases left in between. This CDR3 reads CAWRRTETEAFF. CDR3 nucleotide sequence: TGTGCCTGGAGGCGGACAGAAACTGAAGCTTTCTTT.

The sample holds many counts of this clonotype. This chain uses TRBV6-1 with TRBJ2-7, with D hard to call. Germline V lookup: CDR1 MNHNS, CDR2 SASEGT. The V end was cut by 6 bases, the J end by 6 bases, with 18 bases between. CDR3 length equals 14 residues. In DNA, the CDR3 is TGTGCCAGCAGCCCTCTCGGTTCGGCGCGCGAGCAGTACTTC. Amino acid sequence: CASSPLGSAREQYF.

Here the CDR3 reads CASSPLEYTEAFF. DNA of the CDR3: TGTGCCAGCTCACCCTTAGAGTACACTGAAGCTTTCTTT. V gene TRBV18 combines with J gene TRBJ1-1; D gene unclear. The CDR3 spans 13 residues. Trimming left V 3 bases short and J 3 bases short, with 8 bases between. Germline CDR1 KGHSH, CDR2 LQKENI.

This clonotype has only a few counts. The V and J genes are TRBV30 and TRBJ1-2; D not resolved. Trimming took off 0 bases at V and 2 bases at J, with 19 bases between the two ends. Germline CDR1 and CDR2: GTSNPN and SVGIG (reference sequence). The CDR3 runs to 17 residues. This chain's CDR3 is CAWSVQTGIHINYGYTF. As DNA, the CDR3 is TGTGCCTGGAGTGTACAGACTGGGATTCACATAAACTATGGCTACACCTTC.

This clonotype was seen only a few times. The chain recombines TRBV12-5 with TRBJ2-2; TRBD1 matches 7 bases. With 4 bases clipped from V and 0 bases from J, the junction kept 8 bases outside the gene matches. This CDR3 is 17 amino acids long. Looked up from germline, CDR1 is LGHNT and CDR2 is FRNRAP. The CDR3 nucleotides read TGTGCTAGTGGTTGGACCTCCGGGACAGCGAACACCGGGGAGCTGTTTTTT. Translating gives CASGWTSGTANTGELFF.

Ten or more counts support this clonotype. One end of the junction is discordant with germline, which a read error may explain. The chain couples TRBV5-1 to TRBJ2-5; D is unclear. CDR1 and CDR2 (germline): SGHRS, YFSETQ. The CDR3 length is 11 residues. This CDR3 reads CASSHEETQYF. CDR3 nucleotides: TGTGCCAGCAGTCACGAGGAGACCCAGTACTTC.

With respect to this clonotype: Given a much more abundant clone one base away, this may be a read error. The J gene is TRBJ1-4, the V gene TRBV6-1; no definite D call. The CDR3 extends over 13 amino acids. Germline loops: CDR1 MNHNS, CDR2 SASEGT. This CDR3 is CASRGRTNEKLVF. The CDR3 DNA follows: TGTGCCAGCAGAGGACGGACTAATGAAAAACTGGTTTTT.

This clonotype was counted many times. This chain links TRBV7-8 with TRBJ2-2; D gene ambiguous. CDR3 length equals 14 residues. Germline V gene data show CDR1 as SGHVS and CDR2 as FQNEAQ. V dropped 0 bases and J dropped 6 bases, with 8 bases sitting between them. The CDR3 bases are TGTGCCAGCAGCTTAGCGATGGCCTCCGGGGAGCTGTTTTTT. It encodes CASSLAMASGELFF. Full variable domain (rest looked up from reference TRBV7-8 and TRBJ2-2): GAGVSQSPRYKVAKRGQDVALRCDPISGHVSLFWYQQALGQGPEFLTYFQNEAQLDKSGLPSDRFFAERPEGSVSTLKIQRTQQEDSAVYLCASSLAMASGELFFGEGSRLTVL.

This clonotype was picked up many times. V gene TRBV10-3 combines with J gene TRBJ2-5, with 7 nucleotides matching TRBD2. The length of the CDR3 is 14 residues. The V segment lost 0 bases and the J segment 5 bases; nucleotides outside the gene matches: 3. The V gene's germline CDR1 is ENHRY and CDR2 SYGVKD. This CDR3 reads CAISESAGRETQYF. CDR3 nucleotide sequence: TGTGCCATCAGTGAGTCAGCGGGACGGGAGACCCAGTACTTC.

J is TRBJ1-5 and V is TRBV28; D unclear. The germline V and J ends were trimmed by 7 bases and 1 base, with 5 bases remaining between them. The CDR3 extends over 12 amino acids. CDR1 is MDHEN, CDR2 SYDVKM, per germline. CDR3 amino acids: CASKGSNQPQHF. CDR3 nucleotide sequence: TGTGCCAGCAAGGGCAGCAATCAGCCCCAGCATTTT.

Remarks on this clonotype: This clone may be a read error of a much larger clone one base away. The chain recombines TRBV18 with TRBJ2-7, with D unresolved. Germline V gene data show CDR1 as KGHSH and CDR2 as LQKENI. The CDR3 extends over 11 amino acids. CDR3 DNA sequence: TGTGCCGGCTCACCAAACCACGAGCAGTACTTC. Translated: CAGSPNHEQYF.

This clonotype was counted at least ten times. This chain's CDR3 is CASRAGTPYEQYF. CDR3 bases: TGTGCCAGCAGAGCAGGGACCCCCTACGAGCAGTACTTC. The genes are TRBV28 and TRBJ2-7, with D possibly called TRBD1 or TRBD2 (5 bases each). Trimming shortened V by 6 bases and J by 2 bases, and 11 bases separated the two germline ends. The CDR3 extends over 13 amino acids. The germline CDR1 and CDR2 sequences are MDHEN and SYDVKM.

This clonotype appeared a few times. The rearrangement links TRBV28 to TRBJ1-1; tentatively, D is TRBD1 (6 bases). This CDR3 region has 15 residues. Germline V gene sequence: CDR1 MDHEN, CDR2 SYDVKM. V shed 6 bases and J shed 5 bases, with 19 bases lying between them. CDR3 DNA sequence: TGTGCCAGCAGCCTAGAGGGGGGGCCGGGAACTGAAGCTTTCTTT. It translates to CASSLEGGPGTEAFF. Variable domain in full (rest from reference TRBV28 and TRBJ1-1): DVKVTQSSRYLVKRTGEKVFLECVQDMDHENMFWYRQDPGLGLRLIYFSYDVKMKEKGDIPEGYSVSREKKERFSLILESASTNQTSMYLCASSLEGGPGTEAFFGQGTRLTVV.

V and J are TRBV12-3 or TRBV12-4 and TRBJ1-6; the D is unclear. CDR3 length: 13 amino acids. V was cut by 3 bases and J by 11 bases, with 11 bases left in between. CDR3 in amino acids: CASSFWGDPPLHF. Here the CDR3 DNA reads TGTGCCAGCAGTTTCTGGGGAGATCCACCCCTCCACTTT.

The sample holds a few counts of this clonotype. The chain joins TRBV5-1 to TRBJ1-4; D not resolved. Trimming removed 1 base at V and 5 bases at J, with 9 bases between. This CDR3 is 14 amino acids long. CDR1 SGHRS and CDR2 YFSETQ come from the germline V gene. CDR3 sequence reads: CASSLMAENEKLFF. In DNA, the CDR3 is TGCGCCAGCAGCTTGATGGCGGAGAATGAAAAACTGTTTTTT.

The chain combines TRBV5-1 with TRBJ2-7; D possibly matches TRBD1 or TRBD2 (5 bases each). Trimming took 4 bases from V and 2 from J, leaving 22 bases between them. The germline gives CDR1 SGHRS, CDR2 YFSETQ. The CDR3 contains 17 residues. The CDR3: CASSARELPLLAYEQYF. In DNA form, the CDR3 reads TGCGCCAGCAGCGCCAGGGAGCTTCCCTTACTGGCCTACGAGCAGTACTTC.

This chain uses TRBV27 with TRBJ2-7; TRBD1 aligns across 8 bases. The CDR3 totals 15 residues. J was trimmed by 5 bases and V by 5 bases; bases with no gene match: 11. Germline values: CDR1 MNHEY, CDR2 SMNVEV (reference sequence). The CDR3, as DNA: TGTGCCAGCAGTCCCTTGACAGGGGTCGATGACGAGCAGTACTTC. The encoded protein is CASSPLTGVDDEQYF.

This chain links TRBV6-5 with TRBJ1-2; D ambiguous. Germline CDR1 reads MNHEY; CDR2 reads SVGAGI. The CDR3 sequence is 13 residues long. V lost 3 bases and J 4 bases, leaving 9 bases between the germline ends. CDR3 bases: TGTGCCAGCAGTTATGGGCAGTCCTATGGCTACACCTTC. It encodes CASSYGQSYGYTF.